The clone carrying this T cell receptor beta chain was counted ten times or more. What it binds is unknown. The data derive from a study of CD8 T cells in ankylosing spondylitis. Study results and caveats: Enrichment of disease-linked clones was reportedly significant in matched ankylosing spondylitis synovial fluid. Existing reports had already noted some motif variants in reactive arthritis synovial fluid and blood. A motif in TCR beta, a set of 8 or 9 highly homologous variants, appeared characteristic of ankylosing spondylitis blood.

Scientists made TCR beta libraries using quantitative 5'-RACE with molecular barcodes. One entry per CDR3 protein results from TCRdb running MiXCR on the 5' RACE reads. The table lists some 130,000 distinct CDR3 sequences, roughly a tenth of them singletons, with 2.5% to 3.5% in the top ten. Germline assignment: CDR1 SGHRS and CDR2 YFSETQ. The CDR3 is 16 amino acids. With V trimmed by 10 bases and J by 9 bases, 16 bases remained unmatched. The rearrangement uses TRBV5-1 and TRBJ1-6; 10 positions agree with TRBD1. Sequenced sample: blood, either unsorted or a sorted T cell fraction (not recorded which). This TCR derives from a male donor with ankylosing spondylitis or in good health (not recorded which). As DNA, the CDR3 is TGCGCCTCACGTACGGAGCCGGGACAGGGGACTTCACCCCTCCACTTT. Its translation: CASRTEPGQGTSPLHF.